The rows below give T cell receptor beta chains drawn from one sample of a study of cytomegalovirus exposure and HLA in healthy donors. Method: immunoSEQ multiplex PCR; TCRdb's copy keeps in-frame clones and lacks some. Of about 160,000 clones in the sample, 60% to 85% were seen once. Sequenced sample: PBMCs. The receptors shown here come from a man aged 35-49 years in good health and CMV-seropositive. The CDR3 runs from the conserved cysteine through the conserved F or W. Fields, in order: J gene, V gene, D gene, clone size, CDR3 DNA, CDR3 protein. A D gene is named only where the DNA matches it firmly. Where a row states a size, it is once, few, many or the class of an expanded clone; other rows omit it.

J gene: TRBJ2-2; V gene: TRBV6-6; D gene: TRBD1; clone size: few; CDR3 DNA: TGTGCCAGCAGTTACGGGGACAGGGCCGGGGAGCTGTTTTTT; CDR3 protein: CASSYGDRAGELFF
J gene: TRBJ1-5; V gene: TRBV7-8; D gene: TRBD1; clone size: -; CDR3 DNA: TGTGCCAGCAGCATGGTTCAGGGGGTGGGTCAGCCCCAGCATTTT; CDR3 protein: CASSMVQGVGQPQHF
J gene: TRBJ2-4; V gene: TRBV5-4; D gene: -; clone size: -; CDR3 DNA: TGTGCCAGCAGCTTCTTCGGACGGGGGGCCAAAAACATTCAGTACTTC; CDR3 protein: CASSFFGRGAKNIQYF
J gene: TRBJ2-5; V gene: TRBV4-1; D gene: TRBD1; clone size: -; CDR3 DNA: TGCGCCAGCAGCCACGTCCCGGGACAGGGATTTGAGGAGCAGTACTTC; CDR3 protein: CASSHVPGQGFEEQYF
J gene: TRBJ1-1; V gene: TRBV7-9; D gene: TRBD1; clone size: few; CDR3 DNA: TGTGCCAGCAGCACCGGGACAGGGAGGTTGTTGGGGAACACTGAAGCTTTCTTT; CDR3 protein: CASSTGTGRLLGNTEAFF
J gene: TRBJ2-7; V gene: TRBV28; D gene: TRBD2; clone size: -; CDR3 DNA: TGTGCCACGTCTGGGACTACCGGAGTTAGAGGGTTGATCTTC; CDR3 protein: CATSGTTGVRGLIF
J gene: TRBJ1-2; V gene: TRBV28; D gene: TRBD1; clone size: -; CDR3 DNA: TGTGCCAGCAGTTTATTGGAGGACAGGGTTTATGGCTACACCTTC; CDR3 protein: CASSLLEDRVYGYTF
J gene: TRBJ1-1; V gene: TRBV19; D gene: TRBD1; clone size: -; CDR3 DNA: TGTGCCAGTAGACCTGGACAGGGCGGATTGGCTTTCTTT; CDR3 protein: CASRPGQGGLAFF
J gene: TRBJ2-7; V gene: TRBV27; D gene: -; clone size: -; CDR3 DNA: TGTGCCAGCGCAGGGGAGGGGCGATCCTACGAGCAGTACTTC; CDR3 protein: CASAGEGRSYEQYF
J gene: TRBJ2-5; V gene: TRBV19; D gene: TRBD2; clone size: -; CDR3 DNA: TGTGCCAGTAGTGCAAGCGGGAGGGCCGGGGGGGAGACCCAGTACTTC; CDR3 protein: CASSASGRAGGETQYF